This TCR beta chain was identified in a study of early T cells in non-severe SARS-CoV-2 infection. Germline CDR1 and CDR2: SNHLY and FYNNEI. The CDR3 length is 12 residues. V was clipped by 9 bases and J by 2 bases, with 10 bases between them. TCRdb itself ran the 5' RACE reads through MiXCR, one entry per CDR3 protein. The sample contains 45,000 or so distinct CDR3 sequences, around 6% of which appear only once. The chain links TRBV2 to TRBJ2-5; either TRBD1 or TRBD2 may fit D (5 bases each). Sequenced sample: whole blood. The TCR was taken from an adult who was a healthcare worker with PCR-confirmed SARS-CoV-2 infection or an uninfected control (not recorded which). The CDR3 DNA is TGTGCCAGGGGACGGGTGCAAGAGACCCAGTACTTC. Residues: CARGRVQETQYF.